The 11 T cell receptor beta chains below all came from one sample that was sequenced in a study of shared clonotypes between healthy human individuals. The table came from immunoSEQ multiplex PCR; TCRdb's copy has only in-frame clones and leaves some out. This table has 660,000 or so clones, 95% to 97% appearing once. CD45RO negativity and positive selection for CCR7 defined naive CD8 cells, a population that excluded terminally differentiated effector memory CD45RA+ cells. Source material: naive CD8+ T cells sorted from blood. These receptors came from a woman aged 30 to 39 in good health.

This chain joins TRBV14 and TRBJ2-1; D gene unclear. CDR1 is SGHDN and CDR2 is FVKESK in the germline V gene. The germline V and J ends were trimmed by 0 bases and 7 bases, with 13 bases remaining between them. The CDR3 sequence is 15 residues long. CDR3 in DNA: TGTGCCAGCAGCCAAGATTGGTCACGATGGAATGAGCAGTTCTTC. It specifies CASSQDWSRWNEQFF.

V usage is TRBV2 and J usage is TRBJ2-1, with D possibly TRBD2 on 6 matching bases. CDR1 is SNHLY, CDR2 FYNNEI, per germline. The V end was cut by 2 bases, the J end by 2 bases, with 10 bases between. The CDR3 loop spans 15 amino acids. The CDR3 DNA sequence: TGTGCCAGCAGTGAATGGTTAGCGGCCTACAATGAGCAGTTCTTC. The encoded protein is CASSEWLAAYNEQFF.

The chain combines TRBV28 with TRBJ1-1; a possible D gene is TRBD1 (6 bases). Germline V CDR1 and CDR2: MDHEN, SYDVKM. Trimming left V 3 bases short and J 7 bases short, with 9 bases between. The CDR3 runs 12 residues. In DNA form, the CDR3 reads TGTGCCAGCAGTTTCCAGGACAGTGAAGCTTTCTTT. This encodes CASSFQDSEAFF.

The rearrangement uses TRBV21-1 and TRBJ2-7; the table's D call TRBD1 went unverified against the DNA. TRBV21-1 is listed as a pseudogene. This CDR3 comprises 15 residues. Written as DNA, the CDR3 is TGTGCCAGCAGCAAAATACAGGGTATGGAGGACGAGCAGTACTTC. Protein sequence: CASSKIQGMEDEQYF.

The chain combines TRBV28 with TRBJ2-7, with 7 bases fitting TRBD2. CDR1 is MDHEN and CDR2 is SYDVKM in the germline V gene. Unmatched junction bases numbered 11, after V lost 6 bases and J lost 6 bases. This CDR3 has 14 amino acids. The CDR3 region is CASRLSGGSGEQYF. DNA of the CDR3: TGTGCCAGCAGACTCTCGGGCGGGAGTGGCGAGCAGTACTTC.

J is TRBJ1-3 and V is TRBV7-9; D remains ambiguous. With 5 bases removed from V and 0 bases from J, the gap between germline ends came to 11 bases. Germline V gene data show CDR1 as SEHNR and CDR2 as FQNEAQ (reference sequence). CDR3 size: 15 residues. CDR3: CASSEGSRSGNTIYF. As DNA, the CDR3 is TGTGCCAGCAGCGAAGGATCGCGCTCTGGAAACACCATATATTTT.

The gene calls are TRBV6-1 and TRBJ1-1; tentative D call: TRBD1 (6 bases). The CDR3 is made up of 12 amino acids. Germline V gene lookup returns CDR1 MNHNS and CDR2 SASEGT. Trimming removed 9 bases at V and 1 base at J, with 9 bases between. CDR3: CASTGWNTEAFF. The DNA for the CDR3 is TGTGCCAGTACAGGGTGGAACACTGAAGCTTTCTTT.

This clone has a single count. The V and J genes are TRBV9 and TRBJ2-7; a possible D gene is TRBD1 (5 bases). The CDR3 extends over 17 amino acids. Per germline, CDR1 SGDLS and CDR2 YYNGEE. V was shortened by 4 bases and J by 3 bases, with 23 bases between the two germline ends. CDR3 protein: CASSQFDSVQFYYEQYF. The CDR3 DNA is TGTGCCAGCAGCCAATTCGACAGCGTCCAGTTTTACTACGAGCAGTACTTC.

The V call is TRBV11-2, the J call TRBJ2-3; D gene uncertain. Germline CDR1 is SGHAT and CDR2 is FQNNGV. The germline V and J ends were trimmed by 0 bases and 0 bases, with 10 bases remaining between them. This CDR3 has 16 residues. Here the CDR3 DNA reads TGTGCCAGCAGCTTAGAAAACTGGTCTAGCACAGATACGCAGTATTTT. It translates to CASSLENWSSTDTQYF.

The chain employs TRBV25-1 and TRBJ2-1, with 8 bases identical to TRBD2. The germline V gene has CDR1 MGHDK and CDR2 SYGVNS. With V trimmed by 1 base and J by 1 base, 6 bases remained unmatched. The CDR3 is made up of 17 amino acids. CDR3 region: CASSESASGRSYNEQFF. CDR3 nucleotide sequence: TGTGCCAGCAGTGAATCTGCCAGCGGGAGATCCTACAATGAGCAGTTCTTC.

The chain couples TRBV30 to TRBJ2-3, with 12 bases identical to TRBD2. This CDR3 has 18 residues. V shed 2 bases and J 2 bases; nucleotides not matched to a gene: 11. The germline CDR1 and CDR2 sequences are GTSNPN and SVGIG (reference sequence). CDR3 nucleotides: TGTGCCTGGAGTTCCCTAGCGGGAGGGCCGGTCTCCACAGATACGCAGTATTTT. It yields the protein CAWSSLAGGPVSTDTQYF.